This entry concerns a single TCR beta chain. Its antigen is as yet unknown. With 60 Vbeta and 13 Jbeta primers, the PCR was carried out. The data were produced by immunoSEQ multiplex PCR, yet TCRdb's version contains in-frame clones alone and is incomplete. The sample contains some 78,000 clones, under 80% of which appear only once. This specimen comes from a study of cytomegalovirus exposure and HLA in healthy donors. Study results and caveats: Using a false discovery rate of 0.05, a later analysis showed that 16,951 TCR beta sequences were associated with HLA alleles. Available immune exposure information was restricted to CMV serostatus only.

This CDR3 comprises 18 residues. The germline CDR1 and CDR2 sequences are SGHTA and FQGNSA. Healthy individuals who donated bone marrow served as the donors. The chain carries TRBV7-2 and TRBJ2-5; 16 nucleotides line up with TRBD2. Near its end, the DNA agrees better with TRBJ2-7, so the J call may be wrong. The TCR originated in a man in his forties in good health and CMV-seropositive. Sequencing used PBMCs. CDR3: CAPPAGLAGGPPPYEQYF. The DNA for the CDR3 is TGTGCCCCCCCGGCGGGACTAGCGGGGGGGCCTCCCCCCTACGAGCAGTACTTC.